The clone carrying this T cell receptor beta chain came up many times. For TCRbeta, the library was prepared with unique molecular identifiers. TCRdb redid the calling of the PCR reads with MiXCR, one entry per CDR3 protein. The repertoire holds 450,000 to 500,000 distinct CDR3 sequences, roughly an eighth seen once, with about 6% in the top ten. The record originates from a study of T-cell reconstitution after alpha-beta-depleted transplantation in children. CDR3 size: 13 residues. Germline loops: CDR1 KGHDR, CDR2 SFDVKD. V lost 4 bases and J 0 bases, leaving 2 bases between the germline ends. The rearrangement links TRBV24-1 to TRBJ2-2; D is uncertain. The material sequenced was PBMCs from the stem cell graft donor, taken from the stem cell graft. The TCR was taken from a human donor who donated a stem cell graft to a child with combined immunodeficiency. CDR3 amino acids: CATSDTNTGELFF. CDR3 bases: TGTGCCACCAGTGACACGAACACCGGGGAGCTGTTTTTT.